Reported below is one TCR beta chain. The antigen is unknown. Method: immunoSEQ multiplex PCR; TCRdb's copy keeps in-frame clones and lacks some. The sample lists about 80,000 clones, roughly nine tenths occurring once. The CDR3 totals 16 residues. With 0 bases removed from V and 0 bases from J, the gap between germline ends came to 9 bases. In germline, CDR1 is SGHRS, CDR2 YFSETQ. The source of the sample is a study of graft-versus-host responses after intestinal transplantation. Notes on the study in general: Graft-donor T cell macrochimerism coincided with high graft-versus-host to host-versus-graft clonal ratios in allografts. Association was observed between peak circulating GvH clone levels and early post-transplant HvG declines.

The rearrangement joins TRBV5-1 to TRBJ2-2, with a tentative D call TRBD2 (5 bases). The specimen was unstimulated CD4+ T cells sorted from spleen or lymph node cells, collected before intestinal transplant. The sequence was collected from a human donor who received an intestinal transplant. DNA for the CDR3: TGCGCCAGCAGCTTGGGAGGAGGAGCGAACACCGGGGAGCTGTTTTTT. It specifies CASSLGGGANTGELFF.